The source of this TCR beta chain is a study of metastatic and nonmetastatic thyroid tumors. Study in general: The study looked at repertoires side by side in blood and in tumor or nodule tissue from malignant and benign thyroid patients. Study conclusions and caveats: Within blood and tumor, benign nodules reportedly had significantly lower TCR beta diversity than malignant thyroid tumors did.

Judged by abundance, this clone is medium-sized. Its antigen is still unknown. No treatment of any kind had been given to any patient before thyroid surgery. Authors' data handling: Building a distant-metastasis classifier for papillary thyroid cancer drew on CDR3 differences across clinicopathological groups. MiXCR reprocessed the PCR reads for TCRdb. TCRdb's processing, not the study's, gives the V and J calls here. Altogether almost 9,000 clones are present, roughly 14% being singletons, with the ten largest covering 5.7%. The source material was blood. The source is a female donor with papillary thyroid cancer or a benign thyroid nodule (not recorded which). Some clones in this sample may be carry-over from other donors' samples.

The CDR3 coding sequence is TGCGCCAGCTCTCCCGGGACAGCATCCAATGAGCAGTTCTTC. Translating gives CASSPGTASNEQFF. The chain has TRBV5-1 and TRBJ2-1; 7 bases line up with TRBD1. Germline CDR1 SGHRS, CDR2 YFSETQ. The CDR3 runs 14 residues. V trimming: 7 bases; J trimming: 6 bases; junction bases outside the gene matches: 10.